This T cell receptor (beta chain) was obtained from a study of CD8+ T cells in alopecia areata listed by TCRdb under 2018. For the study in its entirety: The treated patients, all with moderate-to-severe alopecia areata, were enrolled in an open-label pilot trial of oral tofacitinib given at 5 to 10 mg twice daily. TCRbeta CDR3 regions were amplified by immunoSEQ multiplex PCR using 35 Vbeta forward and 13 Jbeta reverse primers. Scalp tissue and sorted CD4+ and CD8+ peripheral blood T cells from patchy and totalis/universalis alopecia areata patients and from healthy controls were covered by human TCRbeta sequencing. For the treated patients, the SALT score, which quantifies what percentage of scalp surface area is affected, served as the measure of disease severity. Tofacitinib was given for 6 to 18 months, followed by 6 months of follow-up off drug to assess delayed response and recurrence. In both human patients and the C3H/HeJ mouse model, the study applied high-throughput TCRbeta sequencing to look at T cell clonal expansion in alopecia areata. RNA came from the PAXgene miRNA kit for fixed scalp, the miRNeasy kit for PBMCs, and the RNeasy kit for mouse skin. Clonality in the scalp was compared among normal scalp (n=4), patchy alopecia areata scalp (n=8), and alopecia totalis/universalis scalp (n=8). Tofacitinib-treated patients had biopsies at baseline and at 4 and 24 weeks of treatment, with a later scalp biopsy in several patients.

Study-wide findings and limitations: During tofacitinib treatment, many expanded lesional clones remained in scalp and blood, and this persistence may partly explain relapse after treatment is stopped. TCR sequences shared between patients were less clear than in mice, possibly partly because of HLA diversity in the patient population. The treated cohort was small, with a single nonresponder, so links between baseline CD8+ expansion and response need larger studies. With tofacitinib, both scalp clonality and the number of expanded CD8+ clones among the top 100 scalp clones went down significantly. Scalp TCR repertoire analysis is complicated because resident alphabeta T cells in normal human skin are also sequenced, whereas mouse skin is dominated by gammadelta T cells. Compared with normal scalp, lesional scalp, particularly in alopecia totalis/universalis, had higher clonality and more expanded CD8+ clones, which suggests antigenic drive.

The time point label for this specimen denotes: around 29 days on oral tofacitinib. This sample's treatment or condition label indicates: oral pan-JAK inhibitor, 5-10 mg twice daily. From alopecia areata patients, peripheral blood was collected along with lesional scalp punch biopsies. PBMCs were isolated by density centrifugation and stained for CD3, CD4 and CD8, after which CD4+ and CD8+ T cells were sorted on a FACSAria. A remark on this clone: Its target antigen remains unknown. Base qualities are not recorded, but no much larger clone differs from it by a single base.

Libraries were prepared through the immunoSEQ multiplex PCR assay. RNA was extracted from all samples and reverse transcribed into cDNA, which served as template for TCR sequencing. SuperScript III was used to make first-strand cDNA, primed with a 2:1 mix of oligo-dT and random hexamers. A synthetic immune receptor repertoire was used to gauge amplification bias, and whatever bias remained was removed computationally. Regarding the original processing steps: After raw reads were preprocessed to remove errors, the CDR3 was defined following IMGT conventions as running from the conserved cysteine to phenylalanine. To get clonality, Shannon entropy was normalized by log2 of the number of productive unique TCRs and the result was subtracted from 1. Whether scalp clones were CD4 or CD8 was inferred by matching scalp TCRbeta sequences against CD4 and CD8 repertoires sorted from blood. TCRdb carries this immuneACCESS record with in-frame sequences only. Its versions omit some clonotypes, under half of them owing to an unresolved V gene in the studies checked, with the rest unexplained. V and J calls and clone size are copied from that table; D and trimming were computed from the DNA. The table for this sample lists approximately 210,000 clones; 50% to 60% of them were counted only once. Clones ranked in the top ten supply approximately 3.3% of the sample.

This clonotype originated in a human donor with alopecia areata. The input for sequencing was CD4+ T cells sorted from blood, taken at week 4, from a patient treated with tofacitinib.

The base sequence is TGCAGCGTCCCACAAGGGGGACTAGCGACCAATGAGCAGTTCTTC. Its translation reads: CSVPQGGLATNEQFF. Recombination linked TRBV29-1 to TRBJ2-1; 10 middle bases align to TRBD2. Compared with germline, V lacks 6 bases and J lacks 6 bases; bases without a gene match: 11. CDR1 and CDR2 are read off the germline V gene as SQVTM and ANQGSEA. Including the terminal cysteine and phenylalanine, the CDR3 comprises 15 residues. The retained sequence is limited to the CDR3, 45 bases, with the frame set at the first base.